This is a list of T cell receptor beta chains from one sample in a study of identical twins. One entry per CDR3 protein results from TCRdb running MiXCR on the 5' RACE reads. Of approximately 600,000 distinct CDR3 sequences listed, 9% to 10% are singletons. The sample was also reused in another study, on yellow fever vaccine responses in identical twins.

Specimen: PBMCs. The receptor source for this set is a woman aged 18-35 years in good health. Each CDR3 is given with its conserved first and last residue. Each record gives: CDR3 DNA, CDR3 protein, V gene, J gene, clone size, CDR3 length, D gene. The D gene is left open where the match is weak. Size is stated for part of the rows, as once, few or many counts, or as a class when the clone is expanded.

TGTGCCAGCACCCCTGGGCTAGCGGGTAATGAGCAGTTCTTC	CASTPGLAGNEQFF	TRBV6-1	TRBJ2-1	-	14	TRBD2
TGCAGTGCTAGACCGGGACTAGCGGTCGAGTACAATGAGCAGTTCTTC	CSARPGLAVEYNEQFF	TRBV20-1	TRBJ2-1	-	16	TRBD2
TGCAGCGTTGAAGAGCTGTGGGGAGATACGCAGTATTTT	CSVEELWGDTQYF	TRBV29-1	TRBJ2-3	many	13	-
TGCGCCAGCAGCCAGGGGGTGGGGAGCGGGCACGAGCAGTACTTC	CASSQGVGSGHEQYF	TRBV4-3	TRBJ2-7	-	15	-
TGTGCCAGCAGCCAACGGACAGGGGGCGCGACTGAAGCTTTCTTT	CASSQRTGGATEAFF	TRBV7-9	TRBJ1-1	many	15	TRBD1
TGTGCCAGCAGTTACTACCGGGAGTCCGGGGAGCTGTTTTTT	CASSYYRESGELFF	TRBV6-2/TRBV6-3	TRBJ2-2	few	14	-
TGCAGTGCTAGATTCCCGGGGTCAGATCTTGAGCAGTTCTTC	CSARFPGSDLEQFF	TRBV20-1	TRBJ2-1	-	14	-
TGTGCCAGCAGGGGGACAGCTCACACAGATACGCAGTATTTT	CASRGTAHTDTQYF	TRBV7-3	TRBJ2-3	few	14	TRBD1
TGCAGCGTTGAAGTCCCTCCTGGGGGCGCAGGGTTCCCCTACGAGCAGTACTTC	CSVEVPPGGAGFPYEQYF	TRBV29-1	TRBJ2-7	few	18	-
TGCGCCAGCAGCTTCCGGCAGGGGGAAATCTACGAGCAGTACTTC	CASSFRQGEIYEQYF	TRBV5-1	TRBJ2-7	few	15	TRBD1
TGCGCCAGCAGCTTGGGAATAAATGAAAAACTGTTTTTT	CASSLGINEKLFF	TRBV5-1	TRBJ1-4	many	13	-
TGCAGTGCCACCGCCTCAGGGAGTTATTCCTACGAGCAGTACTTC	CSATASGSYSYEQYF	TRBV20-1	TRBJ2-7	-	15	-
TGTGCCAGCAGTGAAGAGGTTCTAGCGGGGTCCTACGAGCAGTACTTC	CASSEEVLAGSYEQYF	TRBV2	TRBJ2-7	-	16	TRBD2
TGTGCCAGCAGTTTCCTAGCGGGAGTAAGTGGAGATACGCAGTATTTT	CASSFLAGVSGDTQYF	TRBV12-3/TRBV12-4	TRBJ2-3	many	16	TRBD2
TGCGCCACTAGGCTGGGCCGCACAGATACGCAGTATTTT	CATRLGRTDTQYF	TRBV5-1	TRBJ2-3	few	13	-
TGTGCCAGCAGCCCCTCCTCGGCTCAAAACATTCAGTACTTC	CASSPSSAQNIQYF	TRBV11-2	TRBJ2-4	few	14	-
TGTGCCAGCAGCTCAAATAGCAATCAGCCCCAGCATTTT	CASSSNSNQPQHF	TRBV3-1	TRBJ1-5	-	13	-
TGTGCCAGCCGACGGAGGGGGCTGGGGTACGAGCAGTACTTC	CASRRRGLGYEQYF	TRBV27	TRBJ2-7	many	14	-
TGTGCCAGCAGCCACAGCTGGAGGACTAGCGGCCCTACCGGGGAGCTGTTTTTT	CASSHSWRTSGPTGELFF	TRBV11-1	TRBJ2-2	-	18	TRBD2
TGTGCCAGCAGCCTAGGACGGACGAACACTGAAGCTTTCTTT	CASSLGRTNTEAFF	TRBV5-5	TRBJ1-1	few	14	-
TGTGCCAGCAGCTTAGCCGGGACTAGCGGGAGCCATGAGCAGTTCTTC	CASSLAGTSGSHEQFF	TRBV7-2	TRBJ2-1	few	16	TRBD2
TGTGCCAGCAGCTTAGCGTCAGGGGGCAATGAGCAGTTCTTC	CASSLASGGNEQFF	TRBV7-6	TRBJ2-1	many	14	TRBD1
TGCAGCATCGGGGGGACAGGGGGCCTCGAGCAGTACTTC	CSIGGTGGLEQYF	TRBV29-1	TRBJ2-7	many	13	TRBD1
TGTGCCAGCAGTTACCTCTCCGACAGACACTACGAGCAGTACTTC	CASSYLSDRHYEQYF	TRBV6-5	TRBJ2-7	few	15	-
TGCGCCAGCATACGGACACCCGATAGCAATCAGCCCCAGCATTTT	CASIRTPDSNQPQHF	TRBV10-2	TRBJ1-5	-	15	-
TGCGCCAGCAGCCGCGGGACTAGCGGATTTTCCTACGAGCAGTACTTC	CASSRGTSGFSYEQYF	TRBV5-1	TRBJ2-7	-	16	TRBD2
TGTGCCAGCAGCACAAACCGGGCCAAACAAGAGACCCAGTACTTC	CASSTNRAKQETQYF	TRBV12-3/TRBV12-4	TRBJ2-5	-	15	-
TGTGCCAGCAGCCAAGATAATCCGGACCGTAATGAAAAACTGTTTTTT	CASSQDNPDRNEKLFF	TRBV3-1	TRBJ1-4	many	16	-
TGCGCCAGCAAAACAGGGGCCGGGACAGATACGCAGTATTTT	CASKTGAGTDTQYF	TRBV4-3	TRBJ2-3	few	14	TRBD1
TGTGCCAGCAGCAAAAGGACGAACACTGAAGCTTTCTTT	CASSKRTNTEAFF	TRBV9	TRBJ1-1	-	13	-
TGCAGTGCCCCGCGACTAGCGGGAGCGCCGGATGAGCAGTTCTTC	CSAPRLAGAPDEQFF	TRBV20-1	TRBJ2-1	many	15	TRBD2
TGTGCCAGCAGTTGGACGGGGGATGAGCAGTTCTTC	CASSWTGDEQFF	TRBV12-3/TRBV12-4	TRBJ2-1	many	12	-
TGTGCCATCAGGTCTAGCGGGAGGGAAGAGACCCAGTACTTC	CAIRSSGREETQYF	TRBV10-3	TRBJ2-5	many	14	TRBD2
TGTGCCAGCAGCTTGAACGGGCAGAACAATCAGCCCCAGCATTTT	CASSLNGQNNQPQHF	TRBV5-5	TRBJ1-5	-	15	-
TGTGCCAGCAGCCAACCTCTTGGACTAGCGGGGGGGGACACCGGGGAGCTGTTTTTT	CASSQPLGLAGGDTGELFF	TRBV4-2	TRBJ2-2	few	19	TRBD2
TGTGCCACCAGTGATCGTGGTAGTAATTCACCCCTCCACTTT	CATSDRGSNSPLHF	TRBV24-1	TRBJ1-6	-	14	-
TGTGCCAGCAGTGAAGAGGTAGCGGGAGTCGGCAATGAGCAGTTCTTC	CASSEEVAGVGNEQFF	TRBV2	TRBJ2-1	-	16	TRBD2
TGCAGTGCTCACCCGACTAGGGTGTTGCATACGCAGTATTTT	CSAHPTRVLHTQYF	TRBV20-1	TRBJ2-3	-	14	-